This T cell receptor (beta chain) was sequenced during a study of cytomegalovirus exposure and HLA in healthy donors. Study findings and constraints: Later, TCR association rates were found to vary by HLA locus, highest for DRB1 and lowest for HLA-C. Some TCR beta chains (around 160 of them) were listed as cytomegalovirus-associated. Accurate prediction of HLA-A and HLA-B alleles (for most subjects) was reportedly achieved from TCR beta sequences.

13 Jbeta primers and 60 Vbeta primers were used for the PCR. Some clones are missing from TCRdb's copy, which holds only in-frame ones; the method was immunoSEQ multiplex PCR. The sample consists of approximately 79,000 clones, around 76% of them appearing once. On this clone: Its antigen remains unknown.

The clonotype comes from a male donor in good health and CMV-seropositive. Sequences were obtained from PBMCs.

The CDR3 loop is CASSLRDIYVEQYF. The CDR3 DNA is TGTGCCAGCAGTTTAAGGGACATCTATGTCGAGCAGTACTTC. The chain has TRBV28 and TRBJ2-7; tentative D call: TRBD1 (6 bases). This CDR3 contains 14 residues. Germline-derived CDR1 and CDR2 are MDHEN and SYDVKM. V was pared by 2 bases and J by 6 bases, with 14 bases between.